The entry that follows covers one T cell receptor (beta chain) sequence. No antigen is known for it. The authors deemed Graves' hyperthyroidism stable absent ophthalmopathy progression within 18 months. Trimming left V 7 bases short and J 8 bases short, with 12 bases between. The germline gives CDR1 MDHEN, CDR2 SYDVKM. The CDR3 has 13 residues. This specimen comes from a study of T cells in Graves' hyperthyroidism and ophthalmopathy. Study observations and caveats: Most thyroid clonotypes expanded above 0.001 appeared in blood too. A model using 13 V-J features told ophthalmopathy apart from stable hyperthyroidism.

Amplification targeted TCR beta CDR3 regions from RNA transcripts. The HTBI primer set drove a first-round RT-PCR of the TCR CDR3. TCRdb recomputed calls from the multiplex PCR reads with MiXCR, one row per CDR3 protein. The data hold more than 150,000 distinct CDR3 sequences, with more than 15% observed a single time. The chain couples TRBV28 to TRBJ1-6; D gene uncertain. This receptor was identified in a woman aged 45-65 years with Graves' hyperthyroidism. Sequenced sample: blood. CDR3 sequence reads: CASTYFLDSPLHF. CDR3 DNA sequence: TGTGCCAGCACGTACTTTTTAGATTCACCCCTCCACTTT.